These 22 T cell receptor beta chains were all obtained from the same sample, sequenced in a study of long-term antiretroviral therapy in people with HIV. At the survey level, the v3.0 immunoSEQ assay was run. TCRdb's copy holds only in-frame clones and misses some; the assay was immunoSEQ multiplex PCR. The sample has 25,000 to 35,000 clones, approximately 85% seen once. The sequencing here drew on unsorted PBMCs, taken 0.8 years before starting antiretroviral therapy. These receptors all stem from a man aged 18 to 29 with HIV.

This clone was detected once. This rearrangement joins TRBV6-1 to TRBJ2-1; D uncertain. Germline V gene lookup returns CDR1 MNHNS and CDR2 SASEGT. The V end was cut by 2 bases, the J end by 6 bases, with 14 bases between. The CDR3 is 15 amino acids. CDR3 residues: CASSESQVIGNEQFF. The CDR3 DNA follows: TGTGCCAGCAGTGAATCCCAGGTGATAGGCAATGAGCAGTTCTTC.

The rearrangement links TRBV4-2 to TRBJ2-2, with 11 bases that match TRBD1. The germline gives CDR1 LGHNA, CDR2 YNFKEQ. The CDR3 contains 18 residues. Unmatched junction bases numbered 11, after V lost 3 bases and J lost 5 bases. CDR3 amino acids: CASSQERTGGIPTGELFF. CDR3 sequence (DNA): TGTGCCAGCAGCCAGGAGAGGACAGGGGGCATTCCTACCGGGGAGCTGTTTTTT.

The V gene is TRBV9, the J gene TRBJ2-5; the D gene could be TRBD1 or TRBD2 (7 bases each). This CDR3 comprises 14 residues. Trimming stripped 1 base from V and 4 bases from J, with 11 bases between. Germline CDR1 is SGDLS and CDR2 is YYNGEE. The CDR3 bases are TGTGCCAGCAGCGTACAGGGGGGGCCAGAGACCCAGTACTTC. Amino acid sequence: CASSVQGGPETQYF.

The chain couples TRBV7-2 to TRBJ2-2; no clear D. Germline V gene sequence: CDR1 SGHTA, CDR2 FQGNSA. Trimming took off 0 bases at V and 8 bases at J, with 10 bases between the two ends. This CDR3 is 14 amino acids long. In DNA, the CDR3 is TGTGCCAGCAGCTTAGCATTCCTTGAAGGGGAGCTGTTTTTT. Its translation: CASSLAFLEGELFF.

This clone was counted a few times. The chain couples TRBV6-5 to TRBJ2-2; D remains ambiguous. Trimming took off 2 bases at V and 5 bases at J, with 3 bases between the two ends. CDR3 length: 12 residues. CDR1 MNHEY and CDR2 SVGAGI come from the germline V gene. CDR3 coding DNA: TGTGCCAGCAGTTACCCAACCGGGGAGCTGTTTTTT. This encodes CASSYPTGELFF.

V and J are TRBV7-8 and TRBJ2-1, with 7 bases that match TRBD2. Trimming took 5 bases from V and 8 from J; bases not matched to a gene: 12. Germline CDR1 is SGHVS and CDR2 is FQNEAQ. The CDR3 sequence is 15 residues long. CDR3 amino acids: CASSPTRGDLHEQFF. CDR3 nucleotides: TGTGCCAGCAGCCCTACTCGGGGGGACTTACATGAGCAGTTCTTC.

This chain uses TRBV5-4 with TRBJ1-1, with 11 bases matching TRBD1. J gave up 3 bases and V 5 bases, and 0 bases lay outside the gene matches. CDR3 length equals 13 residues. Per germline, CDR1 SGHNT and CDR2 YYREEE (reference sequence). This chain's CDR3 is CASRGQGDTEAFF. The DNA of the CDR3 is TGTGCCAGCAGGGGACAGGGGGACACTGAAGCTTTCTTT.

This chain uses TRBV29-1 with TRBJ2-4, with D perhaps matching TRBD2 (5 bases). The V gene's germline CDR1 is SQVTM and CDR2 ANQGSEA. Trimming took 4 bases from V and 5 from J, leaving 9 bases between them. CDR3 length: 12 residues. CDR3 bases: TGCAGCGTTGCAGAGGGCGAAAACATTCAGTACTTC. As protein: CSVAEGENIQYF. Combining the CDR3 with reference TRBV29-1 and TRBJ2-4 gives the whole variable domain SAVISQKPSRDICQRGTSLTIQCQVDSQVTMMFWYRQQPGQSLTLIATANQGSEATYESGFVIDKFPISRPNLTFSTLTVSNMSPEDSSIYLCSVAEGENIQYFGAGTRLSVL.

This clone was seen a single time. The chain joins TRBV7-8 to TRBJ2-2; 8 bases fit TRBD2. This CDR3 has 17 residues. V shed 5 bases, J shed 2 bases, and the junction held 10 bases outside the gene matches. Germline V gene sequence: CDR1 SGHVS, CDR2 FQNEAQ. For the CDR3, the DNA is TGTGCCAGCAGCCCCCGGCTAGCGGGTGACAACACCGGGGAGCTGTTTTTT. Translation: CASSPRLAGDNTGELFF.

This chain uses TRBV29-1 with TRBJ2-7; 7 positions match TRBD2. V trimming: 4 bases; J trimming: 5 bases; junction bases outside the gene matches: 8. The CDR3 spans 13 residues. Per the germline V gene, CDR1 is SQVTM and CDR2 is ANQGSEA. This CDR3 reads CSVGGRTRNEQYF. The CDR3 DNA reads TGCAGCGTTGGAGGGAGGACTAGGAACGAGCAGTACTTC.

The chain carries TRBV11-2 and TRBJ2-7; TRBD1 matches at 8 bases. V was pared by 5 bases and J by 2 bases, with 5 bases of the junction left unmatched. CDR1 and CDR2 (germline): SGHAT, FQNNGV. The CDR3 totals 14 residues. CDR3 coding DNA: TGTGCCAGCAGCCCAACAGGGGGACCCTACGAGCAGTACTTC. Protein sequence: CASSPTGGPYEQYF.

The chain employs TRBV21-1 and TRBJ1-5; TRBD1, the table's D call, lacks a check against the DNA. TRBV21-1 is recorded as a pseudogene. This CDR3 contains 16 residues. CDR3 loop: CASSKFLGQGCQPQHF. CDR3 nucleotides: TGTGCCAGCAGCAAATTCTTAGGACAGGGTTGTCAGCCCCAGCATTTT.

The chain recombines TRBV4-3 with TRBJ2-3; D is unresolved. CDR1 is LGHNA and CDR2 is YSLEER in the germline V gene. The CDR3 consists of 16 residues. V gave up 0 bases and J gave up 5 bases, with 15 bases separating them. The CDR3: CASSQDLTSRRDTQYF. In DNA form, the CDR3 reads TGCGCCAGCAGCCAAGACCTCACAAGCAGGCGAGATACGCAGTATTTT.

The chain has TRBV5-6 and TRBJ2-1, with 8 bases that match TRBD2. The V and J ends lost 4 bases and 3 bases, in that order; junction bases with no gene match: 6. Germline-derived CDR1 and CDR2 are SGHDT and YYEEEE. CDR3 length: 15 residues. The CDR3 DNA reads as TGTGCCAGCAGCCGACGGGGGGGCCGCTACAATGAGCAGTTCTTC. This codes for CASSRRGGRYNEQFF.

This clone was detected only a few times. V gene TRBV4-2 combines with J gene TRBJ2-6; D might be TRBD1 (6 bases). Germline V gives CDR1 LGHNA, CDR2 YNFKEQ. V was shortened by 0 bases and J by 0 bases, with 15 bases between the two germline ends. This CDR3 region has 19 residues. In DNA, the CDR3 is TGTGCCAGCAGCCAAGAGAATCCAGGGGCTTACTCTGGGGCCAACGTCCTGACTTTC. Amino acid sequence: CASSQENPGAYSGANVLTF.

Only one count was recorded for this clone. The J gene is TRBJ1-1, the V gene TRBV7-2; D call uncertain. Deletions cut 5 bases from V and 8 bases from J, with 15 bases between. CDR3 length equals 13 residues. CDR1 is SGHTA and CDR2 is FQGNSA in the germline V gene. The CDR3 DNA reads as TGTGCCAGCAGCCCCGGTTCTGAAGACGAAGCTTTCTTT. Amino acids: CASSPGSEDEAFF. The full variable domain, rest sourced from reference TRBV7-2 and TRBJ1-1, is GAGVSQSPSNKVTEKGKDVELRCDPISGHTALYWYRQSLGQGLEFLIYFQGNSAPDKSGLPSDRFSAERTGGSVSTLTIQRTQQEDSAVYLCASSPGSEDEAFFGQGTRLTVV.

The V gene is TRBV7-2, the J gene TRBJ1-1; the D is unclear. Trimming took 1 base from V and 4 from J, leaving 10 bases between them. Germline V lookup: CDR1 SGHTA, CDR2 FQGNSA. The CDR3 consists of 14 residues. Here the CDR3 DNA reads TGTGCCAGCAGCTTAGAGGCCTCTCGCACTGAAGCTTTCTTT. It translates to CASSLEASRTEAFF. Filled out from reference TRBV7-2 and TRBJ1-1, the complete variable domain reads GAGVSQSPSNKVTEKGKDVELRCDPISGHTALYWYRQSLGQGLEFLIYFQGNSAPDKSGLPSDRFSAERTGGSVSTLTIQRTQQEDSAVYLCASSLEASRTEAFFGQGTRLTVV.

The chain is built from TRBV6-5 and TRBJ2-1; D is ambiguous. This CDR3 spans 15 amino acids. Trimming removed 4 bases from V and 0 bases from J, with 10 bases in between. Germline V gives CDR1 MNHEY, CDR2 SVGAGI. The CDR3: CASSWDSSSYNEQFF. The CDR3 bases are TGTGCCAGCAGTTGGGATTCAAGCTCCTACAATGAGCAGTTCTTC.

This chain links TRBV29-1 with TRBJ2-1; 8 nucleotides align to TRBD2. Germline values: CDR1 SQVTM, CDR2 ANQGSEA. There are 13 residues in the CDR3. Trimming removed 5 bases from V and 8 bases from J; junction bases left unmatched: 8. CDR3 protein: CSVKRVAGYEQFF. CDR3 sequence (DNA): TGCAGCGTTAAGAGGGTAGCGGGATATGAGCAGTTCTTC.

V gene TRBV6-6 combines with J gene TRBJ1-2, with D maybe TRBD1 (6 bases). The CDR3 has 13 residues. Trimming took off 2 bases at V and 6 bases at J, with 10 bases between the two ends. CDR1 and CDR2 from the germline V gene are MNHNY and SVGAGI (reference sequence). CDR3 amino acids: CASSYLEGDGYTF. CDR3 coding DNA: TGTGCCAGCAGTTACCTAGAGGGGGATGGCTACACCTTC.

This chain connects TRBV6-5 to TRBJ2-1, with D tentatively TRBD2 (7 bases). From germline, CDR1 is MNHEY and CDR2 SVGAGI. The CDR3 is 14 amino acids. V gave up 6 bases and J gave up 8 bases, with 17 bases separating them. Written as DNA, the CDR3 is TGTGCCAGCAGCCAAGTAACAGGGAGGGATGAGCAGTTCTTC. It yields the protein CASSQVTGRDEQFF.

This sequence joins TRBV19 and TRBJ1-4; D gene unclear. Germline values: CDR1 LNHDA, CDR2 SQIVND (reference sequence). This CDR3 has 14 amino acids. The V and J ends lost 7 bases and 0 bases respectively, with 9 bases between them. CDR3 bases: TGTGCCAGTACCAGACGTGCAACTAATGAAAAACTGTTTTTT. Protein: CASTRRATNEKLFF.